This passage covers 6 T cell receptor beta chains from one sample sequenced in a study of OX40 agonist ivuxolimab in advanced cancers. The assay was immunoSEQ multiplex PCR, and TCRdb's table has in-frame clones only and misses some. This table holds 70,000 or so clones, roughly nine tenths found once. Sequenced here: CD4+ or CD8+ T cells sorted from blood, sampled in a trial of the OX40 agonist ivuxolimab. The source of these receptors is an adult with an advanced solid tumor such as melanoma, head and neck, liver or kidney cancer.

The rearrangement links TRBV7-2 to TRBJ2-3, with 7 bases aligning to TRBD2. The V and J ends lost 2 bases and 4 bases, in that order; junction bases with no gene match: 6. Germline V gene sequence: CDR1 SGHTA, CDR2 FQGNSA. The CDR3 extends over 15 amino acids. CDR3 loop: CASSLTSDGADTQYF. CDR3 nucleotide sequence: TGTGCCAGCAGCTTAACTAGCGATGGCGCAGATACGCAGTATTTT.

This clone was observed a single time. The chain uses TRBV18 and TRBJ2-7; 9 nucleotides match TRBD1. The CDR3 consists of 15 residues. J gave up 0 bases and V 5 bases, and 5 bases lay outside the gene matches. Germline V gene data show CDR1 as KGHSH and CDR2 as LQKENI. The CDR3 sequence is CASSAAGQGSYEQYF. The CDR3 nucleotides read TGTGCCAGCTCAGCCGCGGGACAGGGCTCCTACGAGCAGTACTTC.

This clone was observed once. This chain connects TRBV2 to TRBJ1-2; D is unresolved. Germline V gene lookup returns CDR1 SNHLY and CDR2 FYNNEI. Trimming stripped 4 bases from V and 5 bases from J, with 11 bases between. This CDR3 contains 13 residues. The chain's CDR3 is CASSADVPYGYTF. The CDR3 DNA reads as TGTGCCAGCAGTGCCGATGTGCCGTATGGCTACACCTTC. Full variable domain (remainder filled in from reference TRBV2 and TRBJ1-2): EPEVTQTPSHQVTQMGQEVILRCVPISNHLYFYWYRQILGQKVEFLVSFYNNEISEKSEIFDDQFSVERPDGSNFTLKIRSTKLEDSAMYFCASSADVPYGYTFGSGTRLTVV.

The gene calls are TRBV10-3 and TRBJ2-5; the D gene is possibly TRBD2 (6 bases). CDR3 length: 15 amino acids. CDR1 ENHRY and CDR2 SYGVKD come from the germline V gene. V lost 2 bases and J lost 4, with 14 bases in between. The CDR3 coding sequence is TGTGCCATCAGTGAGAATAGCGGAGGCTCAGAGACCCAGTACTTC. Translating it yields CAISENSGGSETQYF.

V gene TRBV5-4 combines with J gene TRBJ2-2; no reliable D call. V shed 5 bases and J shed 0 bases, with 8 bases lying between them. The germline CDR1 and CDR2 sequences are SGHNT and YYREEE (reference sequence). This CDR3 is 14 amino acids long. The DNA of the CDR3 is TGTGCCAGCAGAACGGCTACGAACACCGGGGAGCTGTTTTTT. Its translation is CASRTATNTGELFF.

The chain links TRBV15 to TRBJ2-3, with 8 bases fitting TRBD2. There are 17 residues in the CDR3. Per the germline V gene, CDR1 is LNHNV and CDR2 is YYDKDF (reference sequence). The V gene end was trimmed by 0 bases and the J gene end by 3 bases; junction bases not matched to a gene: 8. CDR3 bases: TGTGCCACCAGCAGAGAAACCGGGACTAGAATTACAGATACGCAGTATTTT. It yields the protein CATSRETGTRITDTQYF. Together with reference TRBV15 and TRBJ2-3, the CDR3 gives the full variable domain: DAMVIQNPRYQVTQFGKPVTLSCSQTLNHNVMYWYQQKSSQAPKLLFHYYDKDFNNEADTPDNFQSRRPNTSFCFLDIRSPGLGDTAMYLCATSRETGTRITDTQYFGPGTRLTVL.